The present TCR beta chain was sequenced within a study of blood T cell repertoires in COVID-19. The germline V gene has CDR1 SGHRS and CDR2 YFSETQ. The J segment lost 8 bases and the V segment lost 0 bases, leaving 7 bases of the junction unmatched. CDR3 size: 15 residues. Generated by immunoSEQ multiplex PCR, the TCRdb table keeps only in-frame clones and is missing some. The repertoire has roughly 250,000 clones, 82% of them found once; the top ten carry around an eighth. The V gene is TRBV5-1, the J gene TRBJ1-4, with TRBD1 matching over 7 bases. The sample taken for sequencing was peripheral blood. The sequence was obtained from a woman aged 60-75 years with active or convalescent COVID-19. This chain's CDR3 is CASSLVVGRGEKLFF. The CDR3 nucleotides read TGCGCCAGCAGCTTGGTGGTTGGCAGGGGGGAAAAACTGTTTTTT.